The present T cell receptor beta chain was sequenced within a study of blood T cell repertoires in COVID-19. In germline, CDR1 is PRHDT, CDR2 FYEKMQ (reference sequence). The CDR3 consists of 17 residues. Trimming at V came to 4 bases and at J to 7 bases, leaving 13 bases not matched to a gene. Data came from immunoSEQ multiplex PCR; TCRdb stores just in-frame clones and leaves some out. The table lists under 300,000 clones, about nine tenths of them singletons. Among Cohort 3 donors, those recovered had two negative PCRs, clearance, or symptom resolution. Sequenced: PBMCs or T cells enriched from blood (not recorded which). The chain combines TRBV13 with TRBJ2-5; 12 bases align to TRBD2. This receptor was identified in a woman between 18 and 29 years old who had recovered from COVID-19. CDR3 amino acids: CASSSITSGGPLGTQYF. In DNA, the CDR3 is TGTGCCAGCAGCTCCATTACTAGCGGGGGGCCGTTGGGGACCCAGTACTTC.